A single TCR beta chain is shown here with its context. Its antigen has not been determined. Base qualities are not recorded, but no much larger clone differs from it by a single base. The time point tag for this specimen amounts to: about 28 days (+/-7) after the second vaccine dose. Because spike-specific TCR depth and breadth did not differ between the two schedules, AZD1222 recipients who got a second dose at roughly 4 weeks were pooled with those who got a second dose at roughly 12 weeks. Vaccinee samples were obtained from the UK trials COV001 and COV002, which included a single-blind randomized controlled phase 2/3 trial of AZD1222 (ChAdOx1 nCoV-19) in healthy adults. For TCRbeta chain sequencing, PBMC samples from trial participants were taken at day 0 and at day 28 after the second dose. This record belongs to a study of T cell responses to AZD1222 COVID-19 vaccine (dated by TCRdb to the early 2020s). Notes on the research overall: A total of 233 trial participants underwent TCR sequencing, of whom some 210 received two doses of AZD1222 and 26 received two doses of the MenACWY control vaccine. Trial participants were enrolled into age subgroups of 18-55, 56-69 and 70-plus years, which contained about 150, 27 and 61 TCR-sequenced participants, respectively.

From its cysteine to its phenylalanine, the CDR3 spans 16 amino acids. CDR3 DNA only is kept here, 48 bases in frame from base 1. The CDR3 regions of human TCRbeta chains were analyzed by immunosequencing. The authors' analysis ran thus. Repertoire TCRs were checked for matches against a reference library of SARS-CoV-2-specific TCRs that had been generated using the MIRA antigen-specificity platform. Breadth was defined as the fraction of unique TCRs that were SARS-CoV-2-associated. Depth was defined as the fraction of total T cells that were SARS-CoV-2-associated. Each spike-specific TCR was assigned to its reactive spike region and to a CD4 or CD8 class using the MIRA data. Log10-transformed breadth and depth values were compared by one-way ANOVA with Sidak's multiple comparisons tests. The immuneACCESS repertoire file appears here via TCRdb, limited to in-frame rearrangements. These files lack a portion of the clones; in checked studies, under half of the deficit traces to unresolved V genes, and the cause of the others is not known. From that table come the V and J calls and clone size; the DNA was used to work out D and trimming. This sample lists over 140,000 clones; 92% were detected once. The ten largest make up approximately 3.8% of the sample.

What the research found in general, with its limitations: After two AZD1222 doses, both the breadth and the depth of spike-specific TCRs were significantly higher than at day 0 and than in MenACWY recipients. Because no day 14 peak-response samples were available, repertoires were characterized only after the peak T cell response. Conclusions about previously exposed vaccinees are limited because only six or seven AZD1222 recipients were SARS-CoV-2 seropositive at baseline. The 56-69-year group was small, and its depth increase did not reach significance, likely because of low power. Nearly half of unique spike-specific TCRs reportedly recognized epitopes outside regions mutated in the B.1.351 and B.1.1.7 variants. Most participants were white British and females outnumbered males, and the authors suggested that clonal diversity may have been underestimated. CD4 TCRs associated with the vaccine covered the entire spike protein, and the dominant responses were in regions 160-218 and 743-854.

Source: peripheral blood, taken 28 days after the second AZD1222 dose. The chain was built from TRBV21-1 and TRBJ1-2; the table's D call, TRBD1, has no DNA check behind it. TRBV21-1 is listed as a pseudogene. The clonotype comes from an adult who received the AZD1222 COVID-19 vaccine. This receptor has the CDR3 CASSRPKRTGSYGYTF. At the DNA level, the sequence is TGTGCCAGCAGCAGGCCAAAAAGGACAGGGAGTTATGGCTACACCTTC.